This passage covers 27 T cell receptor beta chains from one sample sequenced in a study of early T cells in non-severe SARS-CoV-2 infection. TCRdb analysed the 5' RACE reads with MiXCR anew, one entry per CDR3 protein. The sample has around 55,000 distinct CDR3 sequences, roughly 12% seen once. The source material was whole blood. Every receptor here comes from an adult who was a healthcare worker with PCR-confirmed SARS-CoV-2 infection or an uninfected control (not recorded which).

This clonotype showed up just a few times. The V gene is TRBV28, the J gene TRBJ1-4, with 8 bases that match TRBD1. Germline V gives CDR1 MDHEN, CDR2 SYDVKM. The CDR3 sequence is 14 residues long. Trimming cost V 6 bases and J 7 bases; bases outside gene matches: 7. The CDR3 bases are TGTGCCAGCAGCTCAGGGGGCTTGGGTGAAAAACTGTTTTTT. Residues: CASSSGGLGEKLFF.

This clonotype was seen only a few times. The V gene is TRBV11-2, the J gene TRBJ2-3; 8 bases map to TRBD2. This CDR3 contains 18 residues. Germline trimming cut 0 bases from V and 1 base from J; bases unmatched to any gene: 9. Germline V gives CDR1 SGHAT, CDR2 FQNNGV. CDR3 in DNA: TGTGCCAGCAGCTTAGATCTCGGTAGCGGGAAAGGCACAGATACGCAGTATTTT. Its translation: CASSLDLGSGKGTDTQYF.

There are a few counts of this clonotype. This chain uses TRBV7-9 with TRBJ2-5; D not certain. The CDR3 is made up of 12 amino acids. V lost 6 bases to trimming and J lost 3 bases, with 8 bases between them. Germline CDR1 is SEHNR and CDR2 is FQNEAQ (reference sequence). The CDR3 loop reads CASRTVEETQYF. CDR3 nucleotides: TGTGCCAGCAGAACCGTGGAAGAGACCCAGTACTTC.

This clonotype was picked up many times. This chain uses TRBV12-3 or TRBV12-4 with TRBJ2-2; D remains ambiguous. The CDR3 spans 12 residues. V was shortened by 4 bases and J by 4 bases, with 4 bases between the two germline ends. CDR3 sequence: CASSYSTGELFF. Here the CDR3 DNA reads TGTGCCAGCAGTTACAGCACCGGGGAGCTGTTTTTT.

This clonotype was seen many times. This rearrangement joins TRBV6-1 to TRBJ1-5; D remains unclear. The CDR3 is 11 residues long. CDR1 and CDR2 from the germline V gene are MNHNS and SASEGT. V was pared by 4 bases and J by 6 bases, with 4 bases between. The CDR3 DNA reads TGTGCCAGCAGTGCGGCTCAGCCCCAGCATTTT. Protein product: CASSAAQPQHF.

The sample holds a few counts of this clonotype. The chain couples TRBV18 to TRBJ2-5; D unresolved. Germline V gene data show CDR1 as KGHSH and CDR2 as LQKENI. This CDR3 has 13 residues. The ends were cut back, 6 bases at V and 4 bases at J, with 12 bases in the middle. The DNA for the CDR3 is TGTGCCAGCTCCACGGGCGTCGGAGAGACCCAGTACTTC. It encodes CASSTGVGETQYF. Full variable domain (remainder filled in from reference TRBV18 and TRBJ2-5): NAGVMQNPRHLVRRRGQEARLRCSPMKGHSHVYWYRQLPEEGLKFMVYLQKENIIDESGMPKERFSAEFPKEGPSILRIQQVVRGDSAAYFCASSTGVGETQYFGPGTRLLVL.

The CDR3 sequence is CSVPGTGAEQYF. CDR3 coding DNA: TGCAGCGTACCCGGGACAGGGGCCGAGCAGTACTTC. The V and J genes are TRBV29-1 and TRBJ2-7; TRBD1 matches 10 bases. Per the germline V gene, CDR1 is SQVTM and CDR2 is ANQGSEA. Trimming cost V 6 bases and J 6 bases; bases outside gene matches: 5. This CDR3 comprises 12 residues.

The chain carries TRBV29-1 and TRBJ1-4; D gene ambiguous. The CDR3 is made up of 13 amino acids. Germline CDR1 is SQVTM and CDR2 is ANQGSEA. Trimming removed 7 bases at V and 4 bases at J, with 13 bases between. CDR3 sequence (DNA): TGCAGCGCCCGACGGCAAAGTAATGAAAAACTGTTTTTT. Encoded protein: CSARRQSNEKLFF.

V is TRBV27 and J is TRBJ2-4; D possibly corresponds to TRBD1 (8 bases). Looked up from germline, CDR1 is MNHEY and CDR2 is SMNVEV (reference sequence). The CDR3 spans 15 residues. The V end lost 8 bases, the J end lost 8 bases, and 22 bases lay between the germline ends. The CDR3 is CASSHRGRARDIQYF. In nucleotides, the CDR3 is TGTGCCAGCTCTCACAGGGGGAGGGCCAGGGACATTCAGTACTTC.

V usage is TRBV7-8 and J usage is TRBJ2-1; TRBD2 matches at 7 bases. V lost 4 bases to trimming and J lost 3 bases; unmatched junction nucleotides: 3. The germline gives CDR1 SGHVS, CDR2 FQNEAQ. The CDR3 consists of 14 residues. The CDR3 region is CASSSGLVYNEQFF. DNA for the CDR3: TGTGCCAGCAGCTCAGGACTAGTCTACAATGAGCAGTTCTTC.

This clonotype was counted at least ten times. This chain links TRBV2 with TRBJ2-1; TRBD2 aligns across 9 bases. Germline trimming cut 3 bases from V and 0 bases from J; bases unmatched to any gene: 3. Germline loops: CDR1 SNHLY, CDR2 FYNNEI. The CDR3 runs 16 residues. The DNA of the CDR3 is TGTGCCAGCAGTGAGACTAGCGGACTCTCCTACAATGAGCAGTTCTTC. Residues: CASSETSGLSYNEQFF. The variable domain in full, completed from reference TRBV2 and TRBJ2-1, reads EPEVTQTPSHQVTQMGQEVILRCVPISNHLYFYWYRQILGQKVEFLVSFYNNEISEKSEIFDDQFSVERPDGSNFTLKIRSTKLEDSAMYFCASSETSGLSYNEQFFGPGTRLTVL.

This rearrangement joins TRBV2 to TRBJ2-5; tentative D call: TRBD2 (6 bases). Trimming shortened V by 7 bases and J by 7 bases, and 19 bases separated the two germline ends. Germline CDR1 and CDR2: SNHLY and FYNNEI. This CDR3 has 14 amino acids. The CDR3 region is CASKRVGGEGTQYF. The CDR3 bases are TGTGCCAGCAAGAGGGTTGGAGGGGAAGGGACCCAGTACTTC.

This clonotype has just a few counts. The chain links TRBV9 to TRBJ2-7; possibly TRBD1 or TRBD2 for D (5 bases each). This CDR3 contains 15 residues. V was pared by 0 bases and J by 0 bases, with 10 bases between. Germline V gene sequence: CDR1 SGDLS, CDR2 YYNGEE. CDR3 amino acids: CASSVGTTSSYEQYF. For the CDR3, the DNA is TGTGCCAGCAGCGTAGGGACAACTAGCTCCTACGAGCAGTACTTC.

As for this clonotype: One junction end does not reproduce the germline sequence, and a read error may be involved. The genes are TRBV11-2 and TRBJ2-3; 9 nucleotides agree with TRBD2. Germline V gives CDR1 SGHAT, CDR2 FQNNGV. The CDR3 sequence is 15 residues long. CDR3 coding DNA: TGTGCCAACAGCCTAATAGCGGGAGCTGGAGATACGCAGTATTTT. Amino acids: CANSLIAGAGDTQYF.

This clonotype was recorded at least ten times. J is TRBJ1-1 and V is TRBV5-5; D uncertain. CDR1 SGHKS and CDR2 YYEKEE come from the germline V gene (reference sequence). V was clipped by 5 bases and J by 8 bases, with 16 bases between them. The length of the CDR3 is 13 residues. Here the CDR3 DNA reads TGTGCCAGCAGGGTAGACCCCATCCGAGAAGCTTTCTTT. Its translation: CASRVDPIREAFF. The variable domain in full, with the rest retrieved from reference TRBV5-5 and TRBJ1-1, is DAGVTQSPTHLIKTRGQQVTLRCSPISGHKSVSWYQQVLGQGPQFIFQYYEKEERGRGNFPDRFSARQFPNYSSELNVNALLLGDSALYLCASRVDPIREAFFGQGTRLTVV.

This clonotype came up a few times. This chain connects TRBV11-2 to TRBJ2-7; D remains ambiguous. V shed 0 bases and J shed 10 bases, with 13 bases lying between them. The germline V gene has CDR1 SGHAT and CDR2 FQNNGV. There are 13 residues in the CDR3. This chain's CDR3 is CASSLDDAVGQYF. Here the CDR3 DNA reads TGTGCCAGCAGCTTAGATGATGCAGTGGGTCAGTACTTC.

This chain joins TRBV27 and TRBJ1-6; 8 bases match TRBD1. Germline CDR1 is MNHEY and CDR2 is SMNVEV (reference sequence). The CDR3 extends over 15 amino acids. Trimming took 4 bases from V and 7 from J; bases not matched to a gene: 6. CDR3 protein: CASSSDRDLNSPLHF. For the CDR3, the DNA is TGTGCCAGCAGTTCGGACAGGGATCTCAATTCACCCCTCCACTTT.

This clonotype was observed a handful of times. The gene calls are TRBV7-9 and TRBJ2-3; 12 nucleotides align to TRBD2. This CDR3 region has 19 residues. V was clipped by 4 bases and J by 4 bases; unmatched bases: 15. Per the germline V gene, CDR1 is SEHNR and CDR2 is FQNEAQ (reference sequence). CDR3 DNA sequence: TGTGCCAGCAGCTCTAGCGGGAGGGCCGCGGGAGGCCGGGCAGATACGCAGTATTTT. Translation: CASSSSGRAAGGRADTQYF.

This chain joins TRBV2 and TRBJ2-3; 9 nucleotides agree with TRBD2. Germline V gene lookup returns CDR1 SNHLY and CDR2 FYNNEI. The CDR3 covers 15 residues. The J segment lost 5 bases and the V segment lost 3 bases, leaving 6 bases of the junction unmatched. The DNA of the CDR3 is TGTGCCAGCAGTGACCCTAGCGGGGAGAGAGATACGCAGTATTTT. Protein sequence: CASSDPSGERDTQYF.

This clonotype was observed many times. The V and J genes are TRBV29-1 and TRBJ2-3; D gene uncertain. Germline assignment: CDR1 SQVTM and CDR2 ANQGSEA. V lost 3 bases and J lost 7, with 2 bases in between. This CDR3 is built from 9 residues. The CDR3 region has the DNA TGCAGCGTTGAGTATACGCAGTATTTT. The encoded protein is CSVEYTQYF.

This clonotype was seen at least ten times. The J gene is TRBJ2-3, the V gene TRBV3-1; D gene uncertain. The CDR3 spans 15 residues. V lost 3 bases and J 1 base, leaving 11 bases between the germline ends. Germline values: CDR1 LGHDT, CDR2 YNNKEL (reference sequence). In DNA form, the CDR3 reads TGTGCCAGCAGCCAGAGTGTGACCCGCACAGATACGCAGTATTTT. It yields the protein CASSQSVTRTDTQYF.

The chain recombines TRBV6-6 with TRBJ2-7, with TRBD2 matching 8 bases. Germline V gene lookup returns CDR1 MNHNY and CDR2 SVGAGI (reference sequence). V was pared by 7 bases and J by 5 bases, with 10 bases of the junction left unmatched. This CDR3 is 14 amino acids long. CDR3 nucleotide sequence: TGTGCCAGCAAGGGACTAGTGGGAGTGGACGAGCAGTACTTC. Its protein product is CASKGLVGVDEQYF.

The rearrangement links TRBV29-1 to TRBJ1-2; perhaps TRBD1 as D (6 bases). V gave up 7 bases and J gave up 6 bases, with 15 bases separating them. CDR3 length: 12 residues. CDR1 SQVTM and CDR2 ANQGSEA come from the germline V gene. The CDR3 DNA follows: TGCAGCGAGGGGGGTTTCCTAGATGGCTACACCTTC. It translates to CSEGGFLDGYTF.

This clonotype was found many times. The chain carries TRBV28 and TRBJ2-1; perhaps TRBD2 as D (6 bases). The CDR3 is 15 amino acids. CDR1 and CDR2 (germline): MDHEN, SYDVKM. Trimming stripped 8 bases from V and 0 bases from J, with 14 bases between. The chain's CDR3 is CASSLAGSSYNEQFF. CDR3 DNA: TGTGCCAGCTCACTGGCCGGGAGCTCCTACAATGAGCAGTTCTTC.

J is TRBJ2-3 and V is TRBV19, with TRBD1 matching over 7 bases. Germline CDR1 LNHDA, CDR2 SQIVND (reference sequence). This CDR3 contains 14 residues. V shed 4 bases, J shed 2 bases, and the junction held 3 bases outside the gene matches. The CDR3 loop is CASSTTGPTDTQYF. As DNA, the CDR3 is TGTGCCAGTAGTACGACAGGGCCCACAGATACGCAGTATTTT.

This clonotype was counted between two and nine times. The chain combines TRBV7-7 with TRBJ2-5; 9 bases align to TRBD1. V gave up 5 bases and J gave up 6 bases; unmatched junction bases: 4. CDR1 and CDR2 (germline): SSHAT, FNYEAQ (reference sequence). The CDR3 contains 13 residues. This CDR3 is CASSLGQGKTQYF. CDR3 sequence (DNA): TGTGCCAGCAGCCTGGGACAGGGCAAGACCCAGTACTTC.

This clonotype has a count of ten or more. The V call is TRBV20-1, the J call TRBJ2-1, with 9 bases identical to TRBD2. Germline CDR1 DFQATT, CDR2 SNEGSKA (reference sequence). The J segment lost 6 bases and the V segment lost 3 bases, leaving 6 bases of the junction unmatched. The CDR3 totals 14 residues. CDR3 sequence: CSASGGRASNEQFF. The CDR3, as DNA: TGCAGTGCTAGTGGCGGGAGGGCCTCCAATGAGCAGTTCTTC.